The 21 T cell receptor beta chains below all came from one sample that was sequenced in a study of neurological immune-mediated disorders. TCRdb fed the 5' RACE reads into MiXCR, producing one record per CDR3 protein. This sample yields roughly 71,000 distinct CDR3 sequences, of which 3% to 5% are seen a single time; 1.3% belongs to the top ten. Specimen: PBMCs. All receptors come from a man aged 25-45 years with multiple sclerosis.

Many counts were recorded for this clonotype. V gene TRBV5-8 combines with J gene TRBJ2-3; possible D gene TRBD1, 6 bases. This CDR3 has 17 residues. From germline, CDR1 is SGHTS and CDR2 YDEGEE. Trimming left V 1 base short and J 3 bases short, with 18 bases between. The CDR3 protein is CASSLIGRGDYTDTQYF. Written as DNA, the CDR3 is TGTGCCAGCAGCTTGATAGGCAGGGGTGATTATACAGATACGCAGTATTTT.

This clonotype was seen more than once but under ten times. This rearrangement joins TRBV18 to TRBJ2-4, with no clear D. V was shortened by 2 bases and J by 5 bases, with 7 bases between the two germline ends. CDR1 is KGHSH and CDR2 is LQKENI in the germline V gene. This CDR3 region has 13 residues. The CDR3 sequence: CASSPTDQNIQYF. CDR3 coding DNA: TGTGCCAGCTCACCAACAGACCAAAACATTCAGTACTTC.

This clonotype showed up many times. CDR3: CASSRGQGVSGYTF. The DNA for the CDR3 is TGTGCCAGCAGCCGAGGACAGGGGGTATCAGGCTACACCTTC. This rearrangement joins TRBV6-5 to TRBJ1-2; 10 positions match TRBD1. V lost 6 bases to trimming and J lost 8 bases; unmatched junction nucleotides: 9. The CDR3 is 14 residues long. The germline gives CDR1 MNHEY, CDR2 SVGAGI.

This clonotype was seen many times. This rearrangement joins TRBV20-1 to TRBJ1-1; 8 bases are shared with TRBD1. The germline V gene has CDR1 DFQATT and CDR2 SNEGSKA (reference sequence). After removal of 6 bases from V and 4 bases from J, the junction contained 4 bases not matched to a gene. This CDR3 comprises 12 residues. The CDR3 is CSAIDRGTEAFF. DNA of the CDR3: TGCAGTGCGATCGACAGGGGCACTGAAGCTTTCTTT.

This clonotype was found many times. CDR3 nucleotides: TGCGCCAGCAGCTCAGCTGACGGTCGAGAGACCCAGTACTTC. It yields the protein CASSSADGRETQYF. The chain recombines TRBV5-1 with TRBJ2-5; no reliable D call. Germline-derived CDR1 and CDR2 are SGHRS and YFSETQ. The ends were cut back, 3 bases at V and 4 bases at J, with 13 bases in the middle. The length of the CDR3 is 14 residues.

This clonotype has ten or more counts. The CDR3 DNA reads as TGCGCCAGCAGCTTGGTCGGTCCGGGGGAGACCCAGTACTTC. Translated: CASSLVGPGETQYF. The chain carries TRBV5-1 and TRBJ2-5; D may be TRBD2 (5 bases). The CDR3 sequence is 14 residues long. CDR1 and CDR2 (germline): SGHRS, YFSETQ. The V end was cut by 0 bases, the J end by 5 bases, with 11 bases between. Full variable domain (rest looked up from reference TRBV5-1 and TRBJ2-5): KAGVTQTPRYLIKTRGQQVTLSCSPISGHRSVSWYQQTPGQGLQFLFEYFSETQRNKGNFPGRFSGRQFSNSRSEMNVSTLELGDSALYLCASSLVGPGETQYFGPGTRLLVL.

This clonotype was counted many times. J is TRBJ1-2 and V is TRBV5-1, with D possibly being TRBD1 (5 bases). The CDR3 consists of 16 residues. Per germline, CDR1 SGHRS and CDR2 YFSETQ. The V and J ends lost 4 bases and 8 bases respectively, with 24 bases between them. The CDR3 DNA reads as TGCGCCAGCAGCCCCCAGGGCACAGGCGGCTGGGGGGGCTACACCTTC. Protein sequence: CASSPQGTGGWGGYTF.

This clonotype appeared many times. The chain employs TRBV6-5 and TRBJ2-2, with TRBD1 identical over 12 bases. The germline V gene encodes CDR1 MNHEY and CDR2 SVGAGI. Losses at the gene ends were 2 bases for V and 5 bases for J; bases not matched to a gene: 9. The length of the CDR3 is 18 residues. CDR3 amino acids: CASSYPRDRGHMTGELFF. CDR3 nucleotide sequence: TGTGCCAGCAGTTACCCCCGGGACAGGGGGCATATGACCGGGGAGCTGTTTTTT.

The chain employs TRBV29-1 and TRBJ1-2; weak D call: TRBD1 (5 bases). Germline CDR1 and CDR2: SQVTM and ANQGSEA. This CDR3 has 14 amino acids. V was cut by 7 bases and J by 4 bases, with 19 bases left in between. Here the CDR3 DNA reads TGCAGCGCCTTGACATCAGGGCGGATCTATGGCTACACCTTC. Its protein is CSALTSGRIYGYTF.

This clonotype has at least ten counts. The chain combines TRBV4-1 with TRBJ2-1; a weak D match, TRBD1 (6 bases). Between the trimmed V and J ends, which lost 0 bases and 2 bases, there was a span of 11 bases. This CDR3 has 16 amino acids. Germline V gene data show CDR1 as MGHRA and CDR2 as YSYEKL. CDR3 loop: CASSQDWTATYNEQFF. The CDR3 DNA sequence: TGCGCCAGCAGCCAAGATTGGACAGCTACCTACAATGAGCAGTTCTTC.

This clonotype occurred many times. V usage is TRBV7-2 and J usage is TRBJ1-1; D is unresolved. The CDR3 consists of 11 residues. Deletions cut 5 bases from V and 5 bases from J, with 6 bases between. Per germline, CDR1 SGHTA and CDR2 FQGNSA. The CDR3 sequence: CASSPRTEAFF. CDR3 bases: TGTGCCAGCAGCCCCCGGACTGAAGCTTTCTTT. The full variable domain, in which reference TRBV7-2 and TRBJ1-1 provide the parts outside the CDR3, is GAGVSQSPSNKVTEKGKDVELRCDPISGHTALYWYRQSLGQGLEFLIYFQGNSAPDKSGLPSDRFSAERTGGSVSTLTIQRTQQEDSAVYLCASSPRTEAFFGQGTRLTVV.

This CDR3 is CASSQEANTEAFF. DNA of the CDR3: TGTGCCAGCAGCCAAGAGGCGAACACTGAAGCTTTCTTT. This rearrangement joins TRBV3-1 to TRBJ1-1; D is uncertain. Between the trimmed V and J ends, which lost 0 bases and 1 base, there was a span of 3 bases. The CDR3 totals 13 residues. The V gene's germline CDR1 is LGHDT and CDR2 YNNKEL (reference sequence).

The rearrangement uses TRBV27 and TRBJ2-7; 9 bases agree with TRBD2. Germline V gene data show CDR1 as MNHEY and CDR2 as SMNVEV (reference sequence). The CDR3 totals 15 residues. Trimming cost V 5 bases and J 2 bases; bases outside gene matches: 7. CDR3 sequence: CASSLIAGDTYEQYF. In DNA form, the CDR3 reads TGTGCCAGCAGTCTTATAGCGGGGGACACCTACGAGCAGTACTTC.

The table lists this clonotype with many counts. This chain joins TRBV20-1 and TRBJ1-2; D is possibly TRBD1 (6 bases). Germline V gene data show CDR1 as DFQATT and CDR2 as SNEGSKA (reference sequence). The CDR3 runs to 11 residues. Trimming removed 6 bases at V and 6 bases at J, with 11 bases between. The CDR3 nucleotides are TGCAGTGCCAGGACAGTTCATGGCTACACCTTC. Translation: CSARTVHGYTF.

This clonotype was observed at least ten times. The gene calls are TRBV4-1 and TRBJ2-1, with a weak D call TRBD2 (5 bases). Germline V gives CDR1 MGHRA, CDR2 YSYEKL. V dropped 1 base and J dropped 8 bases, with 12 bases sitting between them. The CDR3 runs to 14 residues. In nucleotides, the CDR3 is TGCGCCAGCAGCCAAGTTACTCGGGAATATGAGCAGTTCTTC. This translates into CASSQVTREYEQFF.

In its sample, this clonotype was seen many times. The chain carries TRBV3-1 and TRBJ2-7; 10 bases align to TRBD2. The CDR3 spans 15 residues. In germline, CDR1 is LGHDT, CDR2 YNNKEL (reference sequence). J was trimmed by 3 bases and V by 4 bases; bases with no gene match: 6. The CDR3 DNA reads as TGTGCCAGCAGCCCAGTAGCGGGGGGAAACTACGAGCAGTACTTC. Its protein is CASSPVAGGNYEQYF.

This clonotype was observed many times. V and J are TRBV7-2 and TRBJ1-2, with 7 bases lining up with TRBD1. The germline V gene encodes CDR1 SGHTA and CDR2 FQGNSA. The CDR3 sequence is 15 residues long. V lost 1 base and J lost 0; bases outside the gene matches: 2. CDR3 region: CASSLVGTANYGYTF. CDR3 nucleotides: TGTGCCAGCAGCTTAGTAGGGACAGCTAACTATGGCTACACCTTC.

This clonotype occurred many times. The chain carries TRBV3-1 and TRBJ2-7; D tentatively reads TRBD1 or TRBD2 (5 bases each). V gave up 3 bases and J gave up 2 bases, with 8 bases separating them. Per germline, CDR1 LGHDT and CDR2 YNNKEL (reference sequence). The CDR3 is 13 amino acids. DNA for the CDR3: TGTGCCAGCAGCCAGATGGGGGCCTACGAGCAGTACTTC. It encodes CASSQMGAYEQYF.

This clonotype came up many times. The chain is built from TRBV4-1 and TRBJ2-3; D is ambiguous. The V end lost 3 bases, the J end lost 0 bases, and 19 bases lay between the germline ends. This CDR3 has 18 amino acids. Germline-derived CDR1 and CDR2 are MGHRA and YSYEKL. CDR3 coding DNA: TGCGCCAGCAGCCAGCGGCCCGGTGGGTTGACGAGCACAGATACGCAGTATTTT. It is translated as CASSQRPGGLTSTDTQYF.

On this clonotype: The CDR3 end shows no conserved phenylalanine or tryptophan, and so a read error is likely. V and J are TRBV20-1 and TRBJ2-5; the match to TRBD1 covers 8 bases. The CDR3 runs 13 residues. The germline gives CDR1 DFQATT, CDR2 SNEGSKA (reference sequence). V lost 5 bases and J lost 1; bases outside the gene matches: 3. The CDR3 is CSAPTGAQETQYC. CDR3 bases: TGCAGTGCTCCGACAGGGGCCCAAGAGACCCAGTACTGC.

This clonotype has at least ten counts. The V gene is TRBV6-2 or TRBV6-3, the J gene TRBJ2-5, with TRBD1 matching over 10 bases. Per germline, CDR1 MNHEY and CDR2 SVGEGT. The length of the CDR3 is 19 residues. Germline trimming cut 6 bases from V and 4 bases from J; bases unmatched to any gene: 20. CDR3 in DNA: TGTGCCAGCAGCCTATCCGGGACAGGGGTTAAGCCCGAAAGAGAGACCCAGTACTTC. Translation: CASSLSGTGVKPERETQYF.